These 9 T cell receptor beta chains share one sample of origin, sequenced in a study of Tregs in tolerant kidney transplant recipients (dated by TCRdb to between 2018 and 2021). The library was obtained by the immunoSEQ multiplex PCR assay. TCRdb took this table from immuneACCESS and kept in-frame rearrangements with V and J called. Such tables lack part of the clones; where checked against another copy, unresolved V genes explain under half of the gap, and the rest is unexplained. The table for this sample lists approximately 65,000 clones; 84% of them were counted only once. About 4.6% of the sample is held by the ten biggest clonotypes. The specimen sequenced was CD4+ T cells from blood. The receptor set was obtained from a human donor in good health.

This sequence joins TRBV6-1 and TRBJ1-2, with D unresolved. The CDR3 has 12 amino acids. The germline gives CDR1 MNHNS, CDR2 SASEGT. V lost 8 bases and J lost 5, with 12 bases in between. DNA for the CDR3: TGTGCCAGCTCCGACGCCCGATATGGCTACACCTTC. It translates to CASSDARYGYTF.

The chain couples TRBV5-4 to TRBJ2-7; tentative D call: TRBD1 (6 bases). Germline CDR1 SGHNT, CDR2 YYREEE (reference sequence). The CDR3 consists of 13 residues. The V end lost 3 bases, the J end lost 3 bases, and 10 bases lay between the germline ends. DNA for the CDR3: TGTGCCAGCAGCTACGGGACATACTACGAGCAGTACTTC. It codes for CASSYGTYYEQYF.

The gene calls are TRBV11-2 and TRBJ2-2; D not certain. The CDR3 has 12 amino acids. V gave up 5 bases and J gave up 1 base, with 2 bases separating them. Germline lookup yields CDR1 SGHAT and CDR2 FQNNGV. The CDR3 nucleotides read TGTGCCAGCAGCGGGAACACCGGGGAGCTGTTTTTT. This translates into CASSGNTGELFF.

The chain has TRBV4-1 and TRBJ2-7, with 7 bases matching TRBD1. Germline-derived CDR1 and CDR2 are MGHRA and YSYEKL. The CDR3 loop spans 16 amino acids. The V gene end was trimmed by 0 bases and the J gene end by 1 base; junction bases not matched to a gene: 6. The CDR3 nucleotides are TGCGCCAGCAGCCAAGATTGGACAGGATCTTCCTACGAGCAGTACTTC. It yields the protein CASSQDWTGSSYEQYF.

The V call is TRBV12-5, the J call TRBJ2-3; D is unresolved. CDR3 length equals 13 residues. The ends were cut back, 0 bases at V and 3 bases at J, with 4 bases in the middle. In germline, CDR1 is LGHNT, CDR2 FRNRAP. Written as DNA, the CDR3 is TGTGCTAGTGGTTTGGTTGGTACAGATACGCAGTATTTT. Protein: CASGLVGTDTQYF.

CDR3 DNA: TGCGCCAGCAGCTTGGAGGGGAGAGGTGAAAAACTGTTTTTT. Translated: CASSLEGRGEKLFF. The chain joins TRBV5-1 to TRBJ1-4; D is possibly TRBD1 (5 bases). CDR1 is SGHRS and CDR2 is YFSETQ in the germline V gene. The length of the CDR3 is 14 residues. Between the trimmed V and J ends, which lost 0 bases and 7 bases, there was a span of 10 bases.

V is TRBV5-4 and J is TRBJ1-2; TRBD1 matches 8 bases. Germline V gene data show CDR1 as SGHNT and CDR2 as YYREEE (reference sequence). J gave up 5 bases and V 5 bases, and 8 bases lay outside the gene matches. The CDR3 is 14 amino acids. CDR3 residues: CASRRTGGKYGYTF. The CDR3 DNA reads as TGTGCCAGCAGACGAACAGGGGGAAAATATGGCTACACCTTC.

Turning to this clone: Germline is not matched at one junction end, which may reflect a read error. The V gene is TRBV5-1, the J gene TRBJ2-1; D gene uncertain. CDR3 length: 12 residues. Germline CDR1 and CDR2: SGHRS and YFSETQ. The CDR3 DNA follows: TGCGCCAGCGGCTTGGGCCTCTATGAGCAGTTCTTC. Protein product: CASGLGLYEQFF.

V and J are TRBV18 and TRBJ2-2; D not resolved. Germline assignment: CDR1 KGHSH and CDR2 LQKENI. Trimming pared 2 bases from V and 4 bases from J, leaving 5 bases between. This CDR3 contains 13 residues. CDR3 amino acids: CASSPRVTGELFF. The CDR3 bases are TGTGCCAGCTCACCAAGGGTCACCGGGGAGCTGTTTTTT.